Shown below are 6 T cell receptor beta chains from a single sample sequenced in a study of blood T cells in healthy people across ages. With a J-beta primer mix and a sample-barcoded 5' primer, a second PCR ran 7 to 11 cycles. TCRdb re-called the 5' RACE reads through MiXCR, storing one row per CDR3 protein. In the table there are 2 million or so distinct CDR3 sequences, 49% of which are singletons. The sequenced material came from blood. Receptor source: a woman aged 40 to 50 in good health.

The chain carries TRBV12-3 or TRBV12-4 and TRBJ1-2; possibly TRBD1 for D (6 bases). Trimming cost V 5 bases and J 8 bases, with 15 bases left between them. The CDR3 runs 13 residues. The CDR3 DNA follows: TGTGCCAGCAGTCTCCACAGGGACCGCGGCTACACCTTC. It translates to CASSLHRDRGYTF.

This clonotype was seen a single time. The chain joins TRBV20-1 to TRBJ2-3; D is unresolved. Germline CDR1 reads DFQATT; CDR2 reads SNEGSKA (reference sequence). This CDR3 has 13 residues. The ends were cut back, 0 bases at V and 6 bases at J, with 10 bases in the middle. The CDR3 sequence is CSARDRWPDTQYF. In DNA form, the CDR3 reads TGCAGTGCTAGAGATCGGTGGCCGGATACGCAGTATTTT.

The rearrangement joins TRBV29-1 to TRBJ2-3; 10 bases match TRBD2. J was trimmed by 9 bases and V by 2 bases; bases with no gene match: 11. CDR1 and CDR2 (germline): SQVTM, ANQGSEA. This CDR3 contains 15 residues. In nucleotides, the CDR3 is TGCAGCGTTGAAAGGGCTGGTAGCGGGGGGACCACGCAGTATTTT. Translation gives CSVERAGSGGTTQYF.

The chain joins TRBV20-1 to TRBJ2-1; 9 bases map to TRBD2. The junction had 12 bases not matched to a gene; V was cut back by 5 bases and J by 7 bases. Per germline, CDR1 DFQATT and CDR2 SNEGSKA (reference sequence). This CDR3 spans 15 amino acids. CDR3 residues: CSAGLASGAGNEQFF. The CDR3 nucleotides read TGCAGTGCTGGACTCGCTAGCGGGGCGGGGAATGAGCAGTTCTTC.

The gene calls are TRBV29-1 and TRBJ2-1; D unresolved. The J call may be wrong; the DNA end is better matched by TRBJ2-7. The germline V gene encodes CDR1 SQVTM and CDR2 ANQGSEA. The CDR3 is made up of 13 amino acids. The CDR3 sequence is CSVVVRSYNEQYF. The CDR3 DNA sequence: TGCAGCGTTGTCGTTAGGTCCTACAATGAGCAGTACTTC.

The V and J genes are TRBV25-1 and TRBJ2-6, with D perhaps matching TRBD2 (5 bases). The V end was cut by 4 bases, the J end by 1 base, with 11 bases between. CDR1 and CDR2 from the germline V gene are MGHDK and SYGVNS. The CDR3 spans 16 residues. The DNA of the CDR3 is TGTGCCAGCAGTGTCGGCAGGACTTCTGGGGCCAACGTCCTGACTTTC. Amino acid sequence: CASSVGRTSGANVLTF.